Listed here are 29 T cell receptor beta chains from one sample, sequenced in a study of blood T cell repertoires in COVID-19. Clones were sequenced by immunoSEQ multiplex PCR, and TCRdb holds only the in-frame ones, with some missing. The sample includes over 50,000 clones, over 80% of them seen just once. Sequencing was done on a sample of peripheral blood. These receptors were taken from a woman in her sixties or seventies with active or convalescent COVID-19.

V usage is TRBV20-1 and J usage is TRBJ2-5; D is perhaps TRBD2 (6 bases). The CDR3 sequence is 11 residues long. V was shortened by 6 bases and J by 4 bases, with 9 bases between the two germline ends. Germline CDR1 is DFQATT and CDR2 is SNEGSKA (reference sequence). The CDR3 bases are TGCAGTGCCAGACTAGGAGAGACCCAGTACTTC. This codes for CSARLGETQYF.

This rearrangement joins TRBV30 to TRBJ1-2; TRBD1 might be the D (5 bases). Germline CDR1 GTSNPN, CDR2 SVGIG (reference sequence). This CDR3 has 15 residues. The germline V and J ends were trimmed by 4 bases and 2 bases, with 17 bases remaining between them. In DNA form, the CDR3 reads TGTGCCTGGAATCGAGGGCGGGGCAAGAACTATGGCTACACCTTC. This gives the protein CAWNRGRGKNYGYTF.

The chain combines TRBV9 with TRBJ1-1; tentatively, D is TRBD1 (5 bases). Germline-derived CDR1 and CDR2 are SGDLS and YYNGEE. CDR3 size: 14 residues. Trimming shortened V by 4 bases and J by 11 bases, and 21 bases separated the two germline ends. The CDR3 loop reads CASSTNRQPAGAFF. CDR3 nucleotides: TGTGCCAGCAGCACTAATAGACAGCCTGCTGGGGCTTTCTTT.

This clone is a singleton in its sample. The CDR3 nucleotides are TGTGCCAGCAGCTTAAGCCTATCAGGGGAATTAGGGACAGATACGCAGTATTTT. It is translated as CASSLSLSGELGTDTQYF. The rearrangement uses TRBV7-8 and TRBJ2-3; possibly TRBD1 for D (6 bases). This CDR3 comprises 18 residues. Per the germline V gene, CDR1 is SGHVS and CDR2 is FQNEAQ. V was trimmed by 2 bases and J by 3 bases, leaving 21 bases between them.

V and J are TRBV4-1 and TRBJ1-2; the D is unclear. The CDR3 loop spans 16 amino acids. Trimming removed 0 bases from V and 2 bases from J, with 13 bases in between. The germline V gene encodes CDR1 MGHRA and CDR2 YSYEKL. Here the CDR3 DNA reads TGCGCCAGCAGCCAAGATTCGGCGGGGTACAACTATGGCTACACCTTC. Translated: CASSQDSAGYNYGYTF.

This clone was observed once. V gene TRBV30 combines with J gene TRBJ1-2; D call uncertain. The CDR3 covers 14 residues. Germline CDR1 GTSNPN, CDR2 SVGIG (reference sequence). Trimming removed 5 bases at V and 5 bases at J, with 18 bases between. The CDR3 DNA sequence: TGTGCCTGGGGAATGGGTGCCGGGAGGTATGGCTACACCTTC. This sequence encodes CAWGMGAGRYGYTF. The full variable domain, rest sourced from reference TRBV30 and TRBJ1-2, is SQTIHQWPATLVQPVGSPLSLECTVEGTSNPNLYWYRQAAGRGLQLLFYSVGIGQISSEVPQNLSASRPQDRQFILSSKKLLLSDSGFYLCAWGMGAGRYGYTFGSGTRLTVV.

This clone has just a few counts. This chain connects TRBV28 to TRBJ1-6, with D possibly TRBD1 on 5 matching bases. Germline-derived CDR1 and CDR2 are MDHEN and SYDVKM. This CDR3 comprises 18 residues. The germline V and J ends were trimmed by 4 bases and 0 bases, with 16 bases remaining between them. The CDR3 protein is CASSSPRDSSSYNSPLHF. The DNA for the CDR3 is TGTGCCAGCAGTTCCCCCCGGGACTCGAGCTCCTATAATTCACCCCTCCACTTT.

The CDR3 is CASSQYNEKLFF. CDR3 sequence (DNA): TGTGCCAGCAGCCAATATAATGAAAAACTGTTTTTT. This chain connects TRBV3-1 (or the pseudogene TRBV3-2) to TRBJ1-4, with unresolved D. V lost 2 bases and J 4 bases, leaving 2 bases between the germline ends. The CDR3 runs to 12 residues. CDR1 and CDR2 from the germline V gene are LGHDT and YNNKEL (reference sequence).

The V gene is TRBV2, the J gene TRBJ1-4; 8 bases are a match to TRBD1. The germline V gene has CDR1 SNHLY and CDR2 FYNNEI. The V and J ends lost 7 bases and 0 bases, in that order; junction bases with no gene match: 7. The CDR3 loop spans 16 amino acids. The CDR3 spells CASTRDRFTTNEKLFF. In nucleotides, the CDR3 is TGTGCCAGCACCCGGGACAGGTTTACAACTAATGAAAAACTGTTTTTT.

The chain links TRBV2 to TRBJ1-1; 8 bases fit TRBD1. Germline CDR1 and CDR2: SNHLY and FYNNEI. With 7 bases clipped from V and 4 bases from J, the junction kept 8 bases outside the gene matches. This CDR3 is built from 14 residues. CDR3 nucleotide sequence: TGTGCCAGCAACCGAGACAGGGGAGGCACTGAAGCTTTCTTT. Translating gives CASNRDRGGTEAFF.

The V call is TRBV3-1 (or the pseudogene TRBV3-2), the J call TRBJ2-7, with 12 bases identical to TRBD2. Germline CDR1 is LGHDT and CDR2 is YNNKEL (reference sequence). CDR3 length: 15 amino acids. Trimming took 6 bases from V and 7 from J; bases not matched to a gene: 10. The CDR3 spells CASRPQLAGGSEQYF. The DNA of the CDR3 is TGTGCCAGCAGACCTCAACTAGCGGGAGGAAGTGAGCAGTACTTC.

The sample holds one count of this clone. J is TRBJ2-1 and V is TRBV7-3; TRBD2 is a possible D gene (5 bases). Germline CDR1 and CDR2: SGHTA and FQGTGA. The CDR3 covers 15 residues. V was trimmed by 2 bases and J by 6 bases, leaving 14 bases between them. This chain's CDR3 is CASSLPSTSFNEQFF. DNA of the CDR3: TGTGCCAGCAGCTTACCCTCTACTAGTTTCAATGAGCAGTTCTTC.

Regarding this clone: Other nucleotide sequences in the sample specify the same CDR3. The J gene is TRBJ1-5, the V gene TRBV28, with 9 nucleotides matching TRBD1. CDR1 and CDR2 from the germline V gene are MDHEN and SYDVKM. J lost 6 bases, V lost 2 bases, and 5 bases had no gene match. The CDR3 covers 15 residues. CDR3 sequence: CASSLGQGFRQPQHF. The CDR3 DNA is TGTGCCAGCAGTTTAGGACAGGGGTTTCGTCAGCCCCAGCATTTT.

V usage is TRBV7-9 and J usage is TRBJ1-2; D gene unclear. This CDR3 contains 14 residues. CDR1 is SEHNR and CDR2 is FQNEAQ in the germline V gene (reference sequence). V lost 2 bases and J 8 bases, leaving 15 bases between the germline ends. CDR3 region: CASSLLEGGDGYTF. Written as DNA, the CDR3 is TGTGCCAGCAGCTTACTGGAGGGAGGAGACGGCTACACCTTC.

J is TRBJ2-3 and V is TRBV28; possible D gene TRBD2, 7 bases. CDR3 length: 18 residues. Trimming pared 6 bases from V and 3 bases from J, leaving 25 bases between. Germline V gene data show CDR1 as MDHEN and CDR2 as SYDVKM. CDR3 in amino acids: CASSHKGGLSGITDTQYF. The DNA of the CDR3 is TGTGCCAGCAGCCACAAGGGGGGGCTAAGCGGAATTACAGATACGCAGTATTTT. Filled out from reference TRBV28 and TRBJ2-3, the complete variable domain reads DVKVTQSSRYLVKRTGEKVFLECVQDMDHENMFWYRQDPGLGLRLIYFSYDVKMKEKGDIPEGYSVSREKKERFSLILESASTNQTSMYLCASSHKGGLSGITDTQYFGPGTRLTVL.

The chain uses TRBV2 and TRBJ2-3, with 13 bases that match TRBD2. The CDR3 contains 17 residues. CDR1 SNHLY and CDR2 FYNNEI come from the germline V gene. V shed 2 bases and J 2 bases; nucleotides not matched to a gene: 4. In DNA form, the CDR3 reads TGTGCCAGCAGTGAAAGGGGGACTAGCGGGATCACAGATACGCAGTATTTT. Amino acid sequence: CASSERGTSGITDTQYF.

This clone was detected once. Here the CDR3 reads CATSDETGDGDYGYTF. The CDR3 DNA follows: TGTGCCACCAGTGACGAAACAGGGGACGGGGACTATGGCTACACCTTC. The V gene is TRBV24-1, the J gene TRBJ1-2, with 7 bases aligning to TRBD1. Trimming took 4 bases from V and 3 from J; bases not matched to a gene: 10. CDR3 length: 16 residues. Germline lookup yields CDR1 KGHDR and CDR2 SFDVKD.

This chain links TRBV10-3 with TRBJ2-3, with 8 nucleotides matching TRBD2. The CDR3 runs 16 residues. Trimming took 10 bases from V and 1 from J; bases not matched to a gene: 13. Germline-derived CDR1 and CDR2 are ENHRY and SYGVKD. The CDR3 sequence is CATLPGGERGTDTQYF. The CDR3 DNA sequence: TGTGCCACCCTACCGGGAGGGGAAAGGGGCACAGATACGCAGTATTTT.

The chain recombines TRBV30 with TRBJ1-1; the D gene is possibly TRBD1 (6 bases). The germline V and J ends were trimmed by 5 bases and 0 bases, with 10 bases remaining between them. CDR3 size: 13 residues. Germline loops: CDR1 GTSNPN, CDR2 SVGIG (reference sequence). This CDR3 is CAWGGSMNTEAFF. CDR3 sequence (DNA): TGTGCCTGGGGGGGCAGTATGAACACTGAAGCTTTCTTT.

The chain recombines TRBV28 with TRBJ1-6, with a weak D call TRBD1 (5 bases). The V and J ends lost 5 bases and 8 bases respectively, with 16 bases between them. Germline V lookup: CDR1 MDHEN, CDR2 SYDVKM. The CDR3 is made up of 15 amino acids. CDR3 coding DNA: TGTGCCAGCAGTCTGGGGGTGAGCGGGGATTCACCCCTCCACTTT. It translates to CASSLGVSGDSPLHF.

V is TRBV9 and J is TRBJ1-2; 7 bases match TRBD1. The CDR3 has 14 residues. V dropped 4 bases and J dropped 1; count of bases not matched to a gene: 4. CDR1 and CDR2 from the germline V gene are SGDLS and YYNGEE. The CDR3 loop reads CASSTRQGNYGYTF. The CDR3 nucleotides are TGTGCCAGCAGCACACGACAGGGTAACTATGGCTACACCTTC.

J is TRBJ1-5 and V is TRBV28, with 11 nucleotides matching TRBD1. Trimming cost V 5 bases and J 6 bases; bases outside gene matches: 9. Per germline, CDR1 MDHEN and CDR2 SYDVKM. The CDR3 runs 16 residues. The CDR3 DNA follows: TGTGCCAGCAGTCCGGGACAGGGGGGTATTCGTCAGCCCCAGCATTTT. Translation: CASSPGQGGIRQPQHF.

V usage is TRBV4-1 and J usage is TRBJ1-2, with a tentative D call TRBD1 (6 bases). CDR3 length: 16 amino acids. CDR1 is MGHRA and CDR2 is YSYEKL in the germline V gene. Trimming took off 0 bases at V and 6 bases at J, with 17 bases between the two ends. The CDR3 is CASSQDPGGRGDGYTF. In DNA form, the CDR3 reads TGCGCCAGCAGCCAAGACCCTGGTGGCAGGGGTGATGGCTACACCTTC.

The genes are TRBV27 and TRBJ1-3, with a possible D match to TRBD1 (5 bases). This CDR3 spans 14 amino acids. Per germline, CDR1 MNHEY and CDR2 SMNVEV (reference sequence). V gave up 1 base and J gave up 4 bases, with 8 bases separating them. CDR3 nucleotides: TGTGCCAGCAGTTTATATGCAGGGGGAAACACCATATATTTT. Protein sequence: CASSLYAGGNTIYF.

The chain has TRBV6-5 and TRBJ1-1; D remains ambiguous. CDR1 and CDR2 from the germline V gene are MNHEY and SVGAGI. V gave up 8 bases and J gave up 2 bases, with 6 bases separating them. The CDR3 sequence is 11 residues long. The CDR3 protein is CASHSNTEAFF. The CDR3 bases are TGTGCCAGCCATTCAAACACTGAAGCTTTCTTT.

This sequence joins TRBV7-9 and TRBJ1-5; D is unclear. V shed 2 bases and J shed 4 bases, with 12 bases lying between them. Germline V gene lookup returns CDR1 SEHNR and CDR2 FQNEAQ (reference sequence). The CDR3 sequence is 15 residues long. The DNA for the CDR3 is TGTGCCAGCAGCTTATCAGCTGGAGCAAATCAGCCCCAGCATTTT. It is translated as CASSLSAGANQPQHF.

This chain joins TRBV28 and TRBJ1-1, with D possibly matching TRBD1 (5 bases). Germline V gene sequence: CDR1 MDHEN, CDR2 SYDVKM. CDR3 length: 15 amino acids. V dropped 3 bases and J dropped 4 bases, with 15 bases sitting between them. CDR3 in amino acids: CASSLRGVGGTEAFF. The DNA for the CDR3 is TGTGCCAGCAGTTTGAGAGGGGTGGGGGGCACTGAAGCTTTCTTT.

The chain couples TRBV7-3 to TRBJ2-2, with 7 bases lining up with TRBD2. V trimming: 6 bases; J trimming: 8 bases; junction bases outside the gene matches: 9. Germline assignment: CDR1 SGHTA and CDR2 FQGTGA. The CDR3 sequence is 14 residues long. CDR3 coding DNA: TGTGCCAGCAGAGGAATCAGGGAGGGTGGGGAGCTGTTTTTT. Protein: CASRGIREGGELFF.

As DNA, the CDR3 is TGTGCCAGCAGGCACCGGGACACATATCAGCCCCAGCATTTT. It encodes CASRHRDTYQPQHF. The genes are TRBV2 and TRBJ1-5; TRBD1 is a possible D gene (6 bases). CDR3 length equals 14 residues. Germline V gene sequence: CDR1 SNHLY, CDR2 FYNNEI. Deletions cut 6 bases from V and 5 bases from J, with 14 bases between.